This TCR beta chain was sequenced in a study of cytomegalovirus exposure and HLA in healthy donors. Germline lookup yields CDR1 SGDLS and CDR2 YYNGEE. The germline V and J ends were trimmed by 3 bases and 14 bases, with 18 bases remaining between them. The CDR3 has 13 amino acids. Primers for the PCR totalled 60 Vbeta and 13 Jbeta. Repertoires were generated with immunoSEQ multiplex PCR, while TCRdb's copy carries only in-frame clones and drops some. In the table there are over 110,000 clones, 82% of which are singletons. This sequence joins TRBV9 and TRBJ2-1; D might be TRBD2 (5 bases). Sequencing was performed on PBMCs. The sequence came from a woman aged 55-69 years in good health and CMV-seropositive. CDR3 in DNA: TGTGCCAGCAGCGCCGACCCAGGAGGTTGGAAGTTCTTC. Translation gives CASSADPGGWKFF.